The 31 T cell receptor beta chains presented below share a single source sample, sequenced in a study of blood T cell repertoires in COVID-19. TCRdb's copy holds only in-frame clones and misses some; the assay was immunoSEQ multiplex PCR. The profile covers about 210,000 clones, with over 70% appearing a single time and under 3.5% taken by the ten largest. The sequencing sample was made of peripheral blood. These TCRs come from a man in his fifties or sixties with active or convalescent COVID-19.

The rearrangement joins TRBV28 to TRBJ2-7; D gene uncertain. Trimming removed 1 base at V and 4 bases at J, with 11 bases between. Per germline, CDR1 MDHEN and CDR2 SYDVKM. This CDR3 comprises 14 residues. The CDR3 DNA sequence: TGTGCCAGCAGTTTATCCGCAGGAAGGTACGAGCAGTACTTC. Encoded protein: CASSLSAGRYEQYF. Combining the CDR3 with reference TRBV28 and TRBJ2-7 gives the whole variable domain DVKVTQSSRYLVKRTGEKVFLECVQDMDHENMFWYRQDPGLGLRLIYFSYDVKMKEKGDIPEGYSVSREKKERFSLILESASTNQTSMYLCASSLSAGRYEQYFGPGTRLTVT.

The chain employs TRBV5-4 and TRBJ1-1; D remains unclear. The V end was cut by 6 bases, the J end by 1 base, with 16 bases between. The CDR3 loop spans 15 amino acids. Germline CDR1 and CDR2: SGHNT and YYREEE (reference sequence). The CDR3 DNA reads as TGTGCCAGCAACCCGGAGGCAGCCGCGAACACTGAAGCTTTCTTT. The encoded protein is CASNPEAAANTEAFF.

The V and J genes are TRBV7-6 and TRBJ2-5, with 7 bases that match TRBD2. V trimming: 5 bases; J trimming: 3 bases; junction bases outside the gene matches: 9. The CDR3 has 15 amino acids. CDR1 and CDR2 from the germline V gene are SGHVS and FNYEAQ. CDR3 sequence reads: CASSPHGAGEETQYF. In nucleotides, the CDR3 is TGTGCCAGCAGCCCCCACGGGGCGGGGGAAGAGACCCAGTACTTC.

The chain has TRBV27 and TRBJ1-6, with D unclear. The CDR3 extends over 14 amino acids. Germline values: CDR1 MNHEY, CDR2 SMNVEV (reference sequence). V was shortened by 5 bases and J by 6 bases, with 11 bases between the two germline ends. The CDR3 protein is CASSPLAVNSPLHF. CDR3 DNA: TGTGCCAGCAGTCCTTTGGCGGTTAATTCACCCCTCCACTTT.

The CDR3 loop reads CAISESEDLSGYTF. The DNA of the CDR3 is TGTGCCATCAGTGAGTCGGAGGATCTCAGCGGCTACACCTTC. This chain joins TRBV10-3 and TRBJ1-2; D gene uncertain. The CDR3 sequence is 14 residues long. V dropped 0 bases and J dropped 8 bases, with 13 bases sitting between them. CDR1 and CDR2 from the germline V gene are ENHRY and SYGVKD.

The V gene is TRBV11-2, the J gene TRBJ2-1, with TRBD2 identical over 10 bases. This CDR3 region has 15 residues. CDR1 and CDR2 from the germline V gene are SGHAT and FQNNGV. Trimming at V came to 5 bases and at J to 11 bases, leaving 12 bases not matched to a gene. CDR3 in amino acids: CASSPPGPSGSKQFF. CDR3 nucleotide sequence: TGTGCCAGCAGCCCCCCCGGGCCTAGCGGGAGTAAGCAGTTCTTC.

The J gene is TRBJ2-7, the V gene TRBV18; D might be TRBD1 (5 bases). Trimming took 2 bases from V and 2 from J, leaving 13 bases between them. Germline CDR1 and CDR2: KGHSH and LQKENI. There are 15 residues in the CDR3. In nucleotides, the CDR3 is TGTGCCAGCTCACCAAAACGGACAAATACCTACGAGCAGTACTTC. It yields the protein CASSPKRTNTYEQYF.

The gene calls are TRBV24-1 and TRBJ1-2; the match to TRBD1 covers 8 bases. This CDR3 is built from 15 residues. CDR1 is KGHDR, CDR2 SFDVKD, per germline. V dropped 0 bases and J dropped 7; count of bases not matched to a gene: 6. The DNA for the CDR3 is TGTGCCACCAGTGATTTGCAGGACAGGGCCTCTGGCTACACCTTC. Protein sequence: CATSDLQDRASGYTF.

This chain connects TRBV2 to TRBJ2-5; D perhaps matches TRBD1 (6 bases). CDR1 and CDR2 (germline): SNHLY, FYNNEI. Between the trimmed V and J ends, which lost 0 bases and 7 bases, there was a span of 15 bases. This CDR3 is built from 15 residues. CDR3 nucleotides: TGTGCCAGCAGTGAAGCGCTCAGGGGCCGGGGGACCCAGTACTTC. Its protein is CASSEALRGRGTQYF.

This chain joins TRBV6-2 or TRBV6-3 and TRBJ2-1; perhaps TRBD2 as D (5 bases). This CDR3 has 16 amino acids. V shed 4 bases and J shed 4 bases, with 17 bases lying between them. Germline V gene lookup returns CDR1 MNHEY and CDR2 SVGEGT. The CDR3 DNA is TGTGCCAGCAGTTCCCCTATTGGACTGATTTACAATGAGCAGTTCTTC. Its translation is CASSSPIGLIYNEQFF.

The CDR3 is CASSTGLIGTEAFF. As DNA, the CDR3 is TGTGCCAGTAGCACAGGGCTAATAGGCACTGAAGCTTTCTTT. The chain couples TRBV19 to TRBJ1-1; D might be TRBD1 (6 bases). Trimming cost V 6 bases and J 4 bases, with 15 bases left between them. Germline loops: CDR1 LNHDA, CDR2 SQIVND (reference sequence). This CDR3 is 14 amino acids long. The whole variable domain, remainder taken from reference TRBV19 and TRBJ1-1, is DGGITQSPKYLFRKEGQNVTLSCEQNLNHDAMYWYRQDPGQGLRLIYYSQIVNDFQKGDIAEGYSVSREKKESFPLTVTSAQKNPTAFYLCASSTGLIGTEAFFGQGTRLTVV.

This clone has just a few counts. The junction and the germline gene differ at one end; a read error may be behind it. This sequence joins TRBV11-2 and TRBJ2-3; perhaps TRBD1 as D (6 bases). CDR3 length equals 15 residues. Germline values: CDR1 SGHAT, CDR2 FQNNGV. The CDR3 region has the DNA TGTGCCAGCAACTTAGATCACAGGGAGACAGATACGCAGTATTTT. It translates to CASNLDHRETDTQYF.

This clone was seen only a few times. The rearrangement joins TRBV3-1 (or the pseudogene TRBV3-2) to TRBJ1-4; TRBD1 matches 8 bases. This CDR3 contains 17 residues. Germline V gene sequence: CDR1 LGHDT, CDR2 YNNKEL (reference sequence). V lost 5 bases to trimming and J lost 8 bases; unmatched junction nucleotides: 16. The CDR3 region has the DNA TGTGCCAGCAGCTCCGGACAGGGAAGGAACTATGGCGAAAAACTGTTTTTT. It translates to CASSSGQGRNYGEKLFF.

This clone has only one observation. V usage is TRBV2 and J usage is TRBJ2-3; D is unresolved. The germline gives CDR1 SNHLY, CDR2 FYNNEI. The ends were cut back, 6 bases at V and 6 bases at J, with 7 bases in the middle. The CDR3 consists of 11 residues. The CDR3 DNA follows: TGTGCCAGCAGAAACGGGGATACGCAGTATTTT. As protein: CASRNGDTQYF.

This clone showed up just once. This chain uses TRBV10-3 with TRBJ2-7; D is possibly TRBD2 (6 bases). CDR1 and CDR2 (germline): ENHRY, SYGVKD. Trimming removed 6 bases at V and 6 bases at J, with 12 bases between. The CDR3 totals 12 residues. Here the CDR3 reads CAISPTSFEQYF. Here the CDR3 DNA reads TGTGCCATCAGCCCGACTAGTTTCGAGCAGTACTTC.

This clone appeared a single time. J is TRBJ2-5 and V is TRBV7-2, with 8 bases matching TRBD2. Trimming removed 3 bases from V and 4 bases from J; junction bases left unmatched: 4. Germline CDR1 reads SGHTA; CDR2 reads FQGNSA. The CDR3 loop spans 14 amino acids. CDR3 sequence (DNA): TGTGCCAGCAGCTTCAGCGGGGGAGGAGAGACCCAGTACTTC. This translates into CASSFSGGGETQYF. The full variable domain, completed using reference TRBV7-2 and TRBJ2-5, is GAGVSQSPSNKVTEKGKDVELRCDPISGHTALYWYRQSLGQGLEFLIYFQGNSAPDKSGLPSDRFSAERTGGSVSTLTIQRTQQEDSAVYLCASSFSGGGETQYFGPGTRLLVL.

This clone was seen many times. V and J are TRBV4-1 and TRBJ2-6, with a tentative D call TRBD1 (5 bases). This CDR3 region has 15 residues. CDR1 and CDR2 from the germline V gene are MGHRA and YSYEKL. V was trimmed by 6 bases and J by 2 bases, leaving 11 bases between them. The CDR3 is CASRDRGTGANVLTF. The CDR3 DNA is TGCGCCAGCAGGGATAGGGGAACTGGGGCCAACGTCCTGACTTTC.

This chain joins TRBV2 and TRBJ2-7; the match to TRBD1 covers 10 bases. V lost 6 bases, J lost 7 bases, and 6 bases stayed unmatched. The CDR3 runs to 13 residues. Germline V gene data show CDR1 as SNHLY and CDR2 as FYNNEI. As DNA, the CDR3 is TGTGCCAGCAGGGGGACAGGGGCGGGGGAGCAGTACTTC. Protein: CASRGTGAGEQYF.

This chain uses TRBV5-1 with TRBJ2-1, with D perhaps TRBD2 (6 bases). The V gene's germline CDR1 is SGHRS and CDR2 YFSETQ. CDR3 length: 15 residues. With 2 bases removed from V and 8 bases from J, the gap between germline ends came to 17 bases. The CDR3 coding sequence is TGCGCCAGCAGCTTAATCGGGACTGCCGTTGATGAGCAGTTCTTC. It encodes CASSLIGTAVDEQFF. The whole variable domain, filled in from reference TRBV5-1 and TRBJ2-1, reads KAGVTQTPRYLIKTRGQQVTLSCSPISGHRSVSWYQQTPGQGLQFLFEYFSETQRNKGNFPGRFSGRQFSNSRSEMNVSTLELGDSALYLCASSLIGTAVDEQFFGPGTRLTVL.

V and J are TRBV21-1 and TRBJ1-2; the table calls TRBD1, which could not be checked here. TRBV21-1 is shown as a pseudogene. The CDR3 extends over 13 amino acids. The CDR3 DNA reads as TGTGCCAGCAGCAGGGACAGGGGCCCGACTAACCCCTTC. It yields the protein CASSRDRGPTNPF.

The V call is TRBV4-1, the J call TRBJ2-3, with 10 nucleotides matching TRBD2. Germline loops: CDR1 MGHRA, CDR2 YSYEKL. CDR3 length equals 19 residues. The V and J ends lost 0 bases and 0 bases, in that order; junction bases with no gene match: 9. Here the CDR3 reads CASSQETSGLLGSTDTQYF. The CDR3 nucleotides read TGCGCCAGCAGCCAAGAGACTAGCGGGCTATTGGGGAGCACAGATACGCAGTATTTT.

This clone was observed a single time. V is TRBV10-3 and J is TRBJ2-1; TRBD2 aligns across 15 bases. The CDR3 totals 20 residues. In germline, CDR1 is ENHRY, CDR2 SYGVKD. Unmatched junction bases numbered 13, after V lost 6 bases and J lost 1 base. The CDR3 spells CAISGRSGTSGGKSYNEQFF. CDR3 coding DNA: TGTGCCATCAGCGGCCGGTCCGGGACTAGCGGGGGGAAGTCCTACAATGAGCAGTTCTTC.

The chain joins TRBV5-6 to TRBJ2-7; TRBD1 aligns across 8 bases. Trimming at V came to 1 base and at J to 5 bases, leaving 11 bases not matched to a gene. CDR3 length equals 16 residues. Germline loops: CDR1 SGHDT, CDR2 YYEEEE. The CDR3 reads CASSLFVRDRSNEQYF. Written as DNA, the CDR3 is TGTGCCAGCAGCTTGTTTGTAAGGGACAGGAGCAACGAGCAGTACTTC.

This clone was counted a few times. This chain connects TRBV12-5 to TRBJ1-5, with D tentatively TRBD1 (6 bases). Germline V gene lookup returns CDR1 LGHNT and CDR2 FRNRAP. This CDR3 contains 15 residues. Trimming took 6 bases from V and 0 from J, leaving 12 bases between them. CDR3 sequence: CASGSGQFSNQPQHF. The CDR3 DNA sequence: TGTGCTAGTGGCTCCGGACAGTTTAGCAATCAGCCCCAGCATTTT. The full variable domain, completed using reference TRBV12-5 and TRBJ1-5, is DARVTQTPRHKVTEMGQEVTMRCQPILGHNTVFWYRQTMMQGLELLAYFRNRAPLDDSGMPKDRFSAEMPDATLATLKIQPSEPRDSAVYFCASGSGQFSNQPQHFGDGTRLSIL.

The J gene is TRBJ2-2, the V gene TRBV5-1, with 13 positions matching TRBD2. V shed 5 bases, J shed 4 bases, and the junction held 8 bases outside the gene matches. This CDR3 has 17 residues. Germline V lookup: CDR1 SGHRS, CDR2 YFSETQ. The CDR3 here is CASSGTSGARGTGELFF. The CDR3 DNA is TGCGCCAGCAGTGGGACTAGCGGGGCCAGAGGCACCGGGGAGCTGTTTTTT.

The chain couples TRBV7-2 to TRBJ1-1; perhaps TRBD1 as D (5 bases). V was trimmed by 6 bases and J by 7 bases, leaving 12 bases between them. Per the germline V gene, CDR1 is SGHTA and CDR2 is FQGNSA. This CDR3 comprises 12 residues. CDR3 DNA sequence: TGTGCCAGCAGTTCTCAGGGAGGTGAAGCTTTCTTT. Encoded protein: CASSSQGGEAFF.

The rearrangement joins TRBV7-9 to TRBJ1-3; TRBD1 matches at 7 bases. The junction had 12 bases not matched to a gene; V was cut back by 5 bases and J by 8 bases. Germline values: CDR1 SEHNR, CDR2 FQNEAQ (reference sequence). The CDR3 contains 15 residues. As DNA, the CDR3 is TGTGCCAGCAGCCGCAGGGGGTCCGGTGTAGACACCATATATTTT. The encoded protein is CASSRRGSGVDTIYF.

The chain employs TRBV30 and TRBJ2-7; TRBD2 agrees at 7 bases. The length of the CDR3 is 14 residues. Germline V CDR1 and CDR2: GTSNPN, SVGIG (reference sequence). The CDR3 sequence is CACAQGAGVDEQYF. As DNA, the CDR3 is TGTGCTTGTGCTCAAGGGGCGGGGGTAGACGAGCAGTACTTC.

The chain recombines TRBV6-5 with TRBJ1-1; no clear D gene. The CDR3 length is 13 residues. Between the trimmed V and J ends, which lost 0 bases and 1 base, there was a span of 3 bases. Germline CDR1 MNHEY, CDR2 SVGAGI. The CDR3 loop reads CASSYSRNTEAFF. In DNA, the CDR3 is TGTGCCAGCAGTTACTCTCGGAACACTGAAGCTTTCTTT.

This clone was picked up a small number of times. Different DNA sequences within this sample yield the same CDR3. This rearrangement joins TRBV7-8 to TRBJ1-2; the match to TRBD1 covers 9 bases. J gave up 4 bases and V 5 bases, and 5 bases lay outside the gene matches. The CDR3 spans 14 residues. Germline loops: CDR1 SGHVS, CDR2 FQNEAQ. The CDR3 nucleotides are TGTGCCAGCAGCCTAGGACAGGGGATCTATGGCTACACCTTC. This codes for CASSLGQGIYGYTF.

This rearrangement joins TRBV24-1 to TRBJ2-7, with 9 positions matching TRBD1. This CDR3 is built from 15 residues. CDR1 KGHDR and CDR2 SFDVKD come from the germline V gene. With V trimmed by 1 base and J by 5 bases, 5 bases remained unmatched. CDR3: CATSDFGTGNNEQYF. The DNA of the CDR3 is TGTGCCACCAGTGATTTTGGGACAGGGAATAACGAGCAGTACTTC.